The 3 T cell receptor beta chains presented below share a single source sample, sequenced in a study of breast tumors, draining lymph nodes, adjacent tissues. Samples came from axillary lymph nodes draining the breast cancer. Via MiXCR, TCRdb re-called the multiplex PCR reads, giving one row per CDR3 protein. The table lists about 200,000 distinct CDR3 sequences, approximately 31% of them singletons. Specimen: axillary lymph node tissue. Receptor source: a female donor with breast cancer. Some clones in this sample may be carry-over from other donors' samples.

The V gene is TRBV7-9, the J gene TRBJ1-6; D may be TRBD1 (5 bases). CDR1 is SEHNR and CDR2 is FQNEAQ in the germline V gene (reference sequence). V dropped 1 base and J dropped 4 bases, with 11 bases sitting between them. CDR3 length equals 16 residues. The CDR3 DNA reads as TGTGCCAGCAGCTTAGGGCAGGGCGCGTATAATTCACCCCTCCACTTT. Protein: CASSLGQGAYNSPLHF.

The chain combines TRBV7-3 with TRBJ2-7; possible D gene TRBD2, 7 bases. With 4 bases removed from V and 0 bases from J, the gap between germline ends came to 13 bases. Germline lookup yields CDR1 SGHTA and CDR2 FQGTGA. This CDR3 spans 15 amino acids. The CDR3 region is CASSSRGGGSYEQYF. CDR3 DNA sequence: TGTGCCAGCAGCTCCAGGGGCGGGGGCTCCTACGAGCAGTACTTC.

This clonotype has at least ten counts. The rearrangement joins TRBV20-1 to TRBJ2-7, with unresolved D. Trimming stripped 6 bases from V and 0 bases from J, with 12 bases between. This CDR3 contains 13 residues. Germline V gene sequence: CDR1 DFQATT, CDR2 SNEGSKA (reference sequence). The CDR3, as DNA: TGCAGTGCCCCGTCGGGCAGCTCCTACGAGCAGTACTTC. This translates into CSAPSGSSYEQYF.